One TCR beta chain is described in this entry. Its antigen is not identified. Germline-derived CDR1 and CDR2 are MRHNA and SNTAGT. The V and J ends lost 1 base and 5 bases respectively, with 12 bases between them. CDR3 length: 15 residues. These data are taken from a study of cytomegalovirus exposure and HLA in healthy donors. Study-wide results and caveats: For most TCR beta V segments, an earlier analysis put the productive rate at about 87% or about 30% of the time. Rare TCR sequences predominated, though certain public TCRs were found in many donors.

The PCR contained 60 Vbeta and 13 Jbeta primers. Sequencing was performed with immunoSEQ multiplex PCR; in TCRdb, only in-frame clones are kept and a portion is missing. Seen here are 110,000 to 150,000 clones, 77% observed once, and the top ten hold 3% to 4.5%. The sequence was obtained from a male donor in good health and CMV-seronegative. V gene TRBV6-4 combines with J gene TRBJ2-1; possible D gene TRBD1, 6 bases. Sequences were obtained from PBMCs. This CDR3 is CASSDLGRGHNEQFF. The CDR3 DNA reads as TGTGCCAGCAGTGACTTGGGCAGGGGTCACAATGAGCAGTTCTTC.